Listed below are T cell receptor beta chains from one sample, sequenced in a study of cytomegalovirus exposure and HLA in healthy donors. Only in-frame clones appear in the TCRdb table, and some are missing; sequencing was by immunoSEQ multiplex PCR. Here the sample spans 75,000 to 80,000 clones, around 80% being singletons. Sequences were obtained from PBMCs. These receptors originate from a male donor in good health and CMV-seronegative. The CDR3 runs from the conserved cysteine through the conserved F or W. The D gene is left open where the match is weak. Not all rows give a size; the values are once, few, many and, for expanded clones, a class.

clone_size	d_call	v_call	j_call	cdr3_nt	cdr3_aa
-	TRBD1	TRBV2	TRBJ2-7	TGTGCCAGCAGCGGTGGACAGGGCGCTCCCTACGAGCAGTACTTC	CASSGGQGAPYEQYF
-	-	TRBV18	TRBJ2-7	TGTGCCAGCTCGCCTCAACAGGGCAACCAATACGAGCAGTACTTC	CASSPQQGNQYEQYF
-	-	TRBV2	TRBJ2-7	TGTGCCAGCAGGGGGATGGGGCACTACGAGCAGTACTTC	CASRGMGHYEQYF
-	-	TRBV4-3	TRBJ2-1	TGCGCCAGCAGCTTTGCGTCCTACAATGAGCAGTTCTTC	CASSFASYNEQFF
-	-	TRBV20-1	TRBJ2-1	TGCAGTGGGTACAGGTCCAATGAGCAGTTCTTC	CSGYRSNEQFF
-	-	TRBV9	TRBJ1-2	TGTGCCAGCAGCGTAGCGGAACGGGGCTATGGCTACACCTTC	CASSVAERGYGYTF
-	-	TRBV30	TRBJ1-5	TGTGCCTGGGGCCCCCAGCGGGATGGGCCCCAGCATTTT	CAWGPQRDGPQHF
few	-	TRBV28	TRBJ2-3	TGTGCCAGCAGTTTAACTCTCCCTACGCAGTATTTT	CASSLTLPTQYF
-	TRBD1	TRBV5-5	TRBJ1-1	TGTGCCAGCAGCTTGGAAGGACAGGGGATGAACACTGAAGCTTTCTTT	CASSLEGQGMNTEAFF
few	-	TRBV21-1	TRBJ2-7	TGTGCCAGCAGCATCGATTACAGCGGCTCCTACGAGCAGTACTTC	CASSIDYSGSYEQYF
-	-	TRBV18	TRBJ2-3	TGTGCCAGCTCACCACTGGACACCCTCACAGATACGCAGTATTTT	CASSPLDTLTDTQYF
-	TRBD1	TRBV7-2	TRBJ1-1	TGTGCCAGCAGCTTGGGACAGGGCTGGGGCACTAAAGCTTTCTTT	CASSLGQGWGTKAFF
-	-	TRBV19	TRBJ2-1	TGTGCCAGTAGTTTCCGACAGCTGGACAATGAGCAGTTCTTC	CASSFRQLDNEQFF
few	-	TRBV6-5	TRBJ2-7	TGTGCCAGCAGAACCACGCCCTCCCGGTACGAGCAGTACTTC	CASRTTPSRYEQYF
-	-	TRBV29-1	TRBJ1-5	TGCAGCCCAACGGGACTTATGCAGCCCCAGCATTTT	CSPTGLMQPQHF
-	TRBD2	TRBV7-3	TRBJ2-1	TGTGCCAGCAGCCGCAGCGGGAGCCTCTACAATGAGCAGTTCTTC	CASSRSGSLYNEQFF
-	-	TRBV29-1	TRBJ1-1	TGCAGCGTTGCCTACACACTAAACACTGAAGCTTTCTTT	CSVAYTLNTEAFF
-	-	TRBV10-3	TRBJ1-5	TGTGCCATCAGTAGTCTGGGCGAGCAGCCCCAGCATTTT	CAISSLGEQPQHF
-	-	TRBV7-2	TRBJ1-2	TGTGCCAGCAGCCCACCGCCGGGGGAGGTTAACTATGGCTACACCTTC	CASSPPPGEVNYGYTF
few	TRBD1	TRBV6-5	TRBJ1-1	TGTGCCAGCAGTCGAACGGGACAGACGAACACTGAAGCTTTCTTT	CASSRTGQTNTEAFF
-	TRBD2	TRBV4-2	TRBJ2-7	TGTGCCAGCAGCCAACAGCGGGGGGGGATTTTCTACTCCTACGAGCAGTACTTC	CASSQQRGGIFYSYEQYF
-	TRBD2	TRBV2	TRBJ2-3	TGTGCCAGTTGGGCTACTAGCGGGCTCACAGATACGCAGTATTTT	CASWATSGLTDTQYF
-	TRBD2	TRBV6-1	TRBJ2-3	TGTGCCAGCAGACTGACTAGCGGGAGAGGGGATACGCAGTATTTT	CASRLTSGRGDTQYF
-	-	TRBV2	TRBJ1-1	TGTGCCAGCGCCCTCCAGGGTGGGATGAACACTGAAGCTTTCTTT	CASALQGGMNTEAFF
-	TRBD1	TRBV4-2	TRBJ1-2	TGTGCCAGCAGCCAAGATACCGGACAGGGGAACTATGGCTACACCTTC	CASSQDTGQGNYGYTF
-	-	TRBV28	TRBJ1-1	TGTGCCAGCAGTTTCTACACTGAAGCTTTCTTT	CASSFYTEAFF
-	-	TRBV2	TRBJ1-6	TGTGCCAGCAGTGAAAACGCGCGGTCACCCCTCCACTTT	CASSENARSPLHF
-	-	TRBV4-1	TRBJ2-3	TGCGCCAGCAGCCCCACGAGCGGACGGAACGACCATCAACCAGATACGCAGTATTTT	CASSPTSGRNDHQPDTQYF
-	TRBD1	TRBV28	TRBJ1-6	TGTGCCAGCCAAACAGGGGACGGGTATAATTCACCCCTCCACTTT	CASQTGDGYNSPLHF
-	TRBD1	TRBV5-1	TRBJ1-2	TGCGCCAGCAGCTATTCCGGGACAGCTAACTATGGCTACCCCTTC	CASSYSGTANYGYPF
-	-	TRBV7-3	TRBJ2-1	TGTGCCAGCAGACCTAGGGGCGGCTCAGGGGTCAATGAGCAGTTCTTC	CASRPRGGSGVNEQFF
-	TRBD1	TRBV7-9	TRBJ2-1	TGTTCCAGCAGCTTAGAGGGGGCTGGGCAGTTCTTC	CSSSLEGAGQFF
once	-	TRBV11-3	TRBJ1-6	TGTGCCAGCAGCTTAGATGTCGGGTGGAATTCACCCCTCCACTTT	CASSLDVGWNSPLHF
once	-	TRBV7-9	TRBJ2-3	TGTGCCAGCAGCTTAAACGGCGGGGAGACGCAGTATTTT	CASSLNGGETQYF
-	-	TRBV25-1	TRBJ1-1	TGTGCCAGCAGTGACTGGGGGGGCACTGAAGCTTTCTTT	CASSDWGGTEAFF
-	-	TRBV18	TRBJ2-3	TGTGCCAGCTCATATACAGATACGCAGTATTTT	CASSYTDTQYF